These 25 T cell receptor beta chains were all obtained from the same sample, sequenced in a study of blood T cell repertoires in COVID-19. Using immunoSEQ multiplex PCR, the repertoire was profiled, and TCRdb retains in-frame clones only, with some absent. The sample consists of roughly 230,000 clones, approximately 80% of them appearing once. The sample taken for sequencing was peripheral blood. The receptors shown here come from a woman aged 45 to 65 with acute or convalescent COVID-19.

This chain connects TRBV23-1 to TRBJ2-5; D uncertain. TRBV23-1 falls under the ORF class, with uncertain function. V was shortened by 9 bases and J by 5 bases, with 10 bases between the two germline ends. CDR3 length equals 11 residues. The CDR3 spells CASLSVETQYF. CDR3 in DNA: TGCGCCAGTTTGTCGGTGGAGACCCAGTACTTC.

This chain uses TRBV4-1 with TRBJ2-2; 7 bases are a match to TRBD2. Per the germline V gene, CDR1 is MGHRA and CDR2 is YSYEKL. The CDR3 contains 13 residues. V lost 10 bases and J lost 4; bases outside the gene matches: 6. Written as DNA, the CDR3 is TGCGCCACCGCGCGGGGGAGCACCGGGGAGCTGTTTTTT. Translating gives CATARGSTGELFF.

The chain employs TRBV4-1 and TRBJ2-7, with unresolved D. This CDR3 has 18 residues. V lost 1 base and J 1 base, leaving 20 bases between the germline ends. The V gene's germline CDR1 is MGHRA and CDR2 YSYEKL. The CDR3 region is CASSQVSQAGYESYEQYF. The CDR3 bases are TGCGCCAGCAGCCAAGTATCTCAGGCAGGTTATGAATCCTACGAGCAGTACTTC.

This chain uses TRBV27 with TRBJ2-7; a weak D match, TRBD2 (6 bases). Germline V lookup: CDR1 MNHEY, CDR2 SMNVEV (reference sequence). There are 15 residues in the CDR3. Trimming took 5 bases from V and 3 from J, leaving 17 bases between them. In nucleotides, the CDR3 is TGTGCCAGCAGTGCTTATAGCGGAGAGAACTACGAGCAGTACTTC. Protein sequence: CASSAYSGENYEQYF.

V usage is TRBV23-1 and J usage is TRBJ2-1; TRBD1 matches at 10 bases. TRBV23-1 is assigned to the ORF class and has an uncertain function. The CDR3 contains 20 residues. The J segment lost 0 bases and the V segment lost 0 bases, leaving 11 bases of the junction unmatched. CDR3 DNA: TGCGCCAGCAGTCAATCCGGGACAGGGGACCTTTCAAGCTCCTACAATGAGCAGTTCTTC. This codes for CASSQSGTGDLSSSYNEQFF.

V usage is TRBV9 and J usage is TRBJ2-7; D uncertain. The V end was cut by 2 bases, the J end by 1 base, with 10 bases between. The germline V gene encodes CDR1 SGDLS and CDR2 YYNGEE. The CDR3 totals 14 residues. CDR3: CASSVAANSYEQYF. CDR3 bases: TGTGCCAGCAGCGTGGCAGCGAATTCCTACGAGCAGTACTTC.

The chain joins TRBV7-9 to TRBJ2-1; 10 bases line up with TRBD2. V lost 2 bases to trimming and J lost 6 bases; unmatched junction nucleotides: 13. Germline CDR1 and CDR2: SEHNR and FQNEAQ (reference sequence). This CDR3 is built from 18 residues. CDR3 loop: CASSLRGTSDSPGNEQFF. The CDR3 DNA sequence: TGTGCCAGCAGCTTACGTGGGACTAGCGATTCCCCCGGCAATGAGCAGTTCTTC.

The gene calls are TRBV7-9 and TRBJ1-2; TRBD1 agrees at 8 bases. The V gene end was trimmed by 1 base and the J gene end by 4 bases; junction bases not matched to a gene: 5. The CDR3 sequence is 15 residues long. The V gene's germline CDR1 is SEHNR and CDR2 FQNEAQ (reference sequence). CDR3 protein: CASSLGQGASYGYTF. In nucleotides, the CDR3 is TGTGCCAGCAGCTTAGGGCAGGGGGCGAGCTATGGCTACACCTTC.

The J gene is TRBJ1-3, the V gene TRBV28; D perhaps matches TRBD1 (5 bases). V gave up 8 bases and J gave up 1 base, with 24 bases separating them. The CDR3 has 18 amino acids. Looked up from germline, CDR1 is MDHEN and CDR2 is SYDVKM. The CDR3 region has the DNA TGTGCCAGCTCAGTTTATAGGCGTGGGGCTGGATCTGGAAACACCATATATTTT. Its protein product is CASSVYRRGAGSGNTIYF.

V gene TRBV11-3 combines with J gene TRBJ1-1, with D maybe TRBD1 (6 bases). V was cut by 4 bases and J by 1 base, with 7 bases left in between. The CDR3 covers 13 residues. The V gene's germline CDR1 is SGHNT and CDR2 YENEEA. The CDR3 spells CASSSQGNTEAFF. The CDR3 region has the DNA TGTGCCAGCAGCTCACAGGGGAACACTGAAGCTTTCTTT.

For this clone: Within the sample, other DNA sequences also encode this same CDR3. The V call is TRBV3-1 (or the pseudogene TRBV3-2), the J call TRBJ1-5; no firm D call. Trimming pared 4 bases from V and 1 base from J, leaving 5 bases between. Germline V gene data show CDR1 as LGHDT and CDR2 as YNNKEL (reference sequence). The CDR3 runs 13 residues. CDR3 residues: CASSLGSNQPQHF. CDR3 nucleotide sequence: TGTGCCAGCAGCCTGGGCAGCAATCAGCCCCAGCATTTT.

The rearrangement joins TRBV28 to TRBJ1-2; D unresolved. The V gene's germline CDR1 is MDHEN and CDR2 SYDVKM. Trimming cost V 3 bases and J 5 bases, with 10 bases left between them. This CDR3 contains 13 residues. The CDR3 coding sequence is TGTGCCAGCAGTTTTGTACAGAGTTATGGCTACACCTTC. Protein product: CASSFVQSYGYTF.

The chain employs TRBV24-1 and TRBJ1-6; D is uncertain. Germline CDR1 is KGHDR and CDR2 is SFDVKD. With 7 bases removed from V and 5 bases from J, the gap between germline ends came to 8 bases. The length of the CDR3 is 13 residues. The CDR3 here is CATRADNNSPLHF. The DNA for the CDR3 is TGTGCCACCAGGGCGGATAATAATTCACCCCTCCACTTT.

The CDR3 protein is CASSGRGHSGSYEQYF. CDR3 DNA: TGTGCCAGCAGTGGGCGGGGGCATTCCGGCTCCTACGAGCAGTACTTC. The chain joins TRBV2 to TRBJ2-7; perhaps TRBD2 as D (7 bases). Trimming pared 4 bases from V and 0 bases from J, leaving 16 bases between. CDR3 length: 16 residues. Germline CDR1 is SNHLY and CDR2 is FYNNEI.

The chain carries TRBV28 and TRBJ1-2, with D uncertain. CDR1 and CDR2 from the germline V gene are MDHEN and SYDVKM. The CDR3 runs 14 residues. Deletions cut 3 bases from V and 3 bases from J, with 11 bases between. The CDR3 DNA is TGTGCCAGCAGTTTTGGTCAGGATTACTATGGCTACACCTTC. It encodes CASSFGQDYYGYTF.

The DNA for the CDR3 is TGTGCCAGCAGTTTAGGGCGGAAAACTGAAGCTTTCTTT. Its translation is CASSLGRKTEAFF. The gene calls are TRBV12-3 or TRBV12-4 and TRBJ1-1; D is undetermined. The V end was cut by 1 base, the J end by 5 bases, with 8 bases between. The CDR3 has 13 amino acids.

The chain links TRBV19 to TRBJ2-6, with 10 nucleotides matching TRBD1. The germline gives CDR1 LNHDA, CDR2 SQIVND (reference sequence). The CDR3 sequence is 17 residues long. The V and J ends lost 6 bases and 1 base, in that order; junction bases with no gene match: 6. The CDR3 region is CASRWDRGLSGANVLTF. The DNA for the CDR3 is TGTGCCAGTAGGTGGGACAGGGGTCTGTCTGGGGCCAACGTCCTGACTTTC.

This chain connects TRBV4-2 to TRBJ2-7; 9 nucleotides line up with TRBD2. This CDR3 has 18 residues. V lost 1 base to trimming and J lost 2 bases; unmatched junction nucleotides: 12. Germline values: CDR1 LGHNA, CDR2 YNFKEQ. The CDR3 sequence: CASSQVPRSGGLTYEQYF. In DNA form, the CDR3 reads TGTGCCAGCAGCCAAGTCCCGCGAAGCGGGGGGCTCACCTACGAGCAGTACTTC.

The rearrangement links TRBV9 to TRBJ2-7; 13 nucleotides agree with TRBD2. Germline loops: CDR1 SGDLS, CDR2 YYNGEE. With V trimmed by 7 bases and J by 3 bases, 4 bases remained unmatched. CDR3 length: 14 residues. CDR3 residues: CASSTSGGDYEQYF. CDR3 nucleotide sequence: TGTGCCAGCTCCACTAGCGGGGGGGACTACGAGCAGTACTTC.

The chain joins TRBV19 to TRBJ1-5, with a weak D call TRBD1 (5 bases). Trimming stripped 6 bases from V and 5 bases from J, with 17 bases between. The length of the CDR3 is 15 residues. In germline, CDR1 is LNHDA, CDR2 SQIVND (reference sequence). The CDR3: CASSQGYSRDQPQHF. Here the CDR3 DNA reads TGTGCCAGTAGCCAAGGCTACTCCAGGGATCAGCCCCAGCATTTT.

This chain joins TRBV30 and TRBJ1-1; D is possibly TRBD1 (5 bases). The V and J ends lost 2 bases and 4 bases respectively, with 14 bases between them. CDR3 length: 14 residues. Germline lookup yields CDR1 GTSNPN and CDR2 SVGIG (reference sequence). The CDR3 sequence: CAWSTRGGFTEAFF. The CDR3 region has the DNA TGTGCCTGGAGTACCCGGGGGGGTTTCACTGAAGCTTTCTTT.

V and J are TRBV28 and TRBJ1-2; a possible D gene is TRBD1 (5 bases). The germline V gene has CDR1 MDHEN and CDR2 SYDVKM. Deletions cut 5 bases from V and 2 bases from J, with 15 bases between. The CDR3 length is 15 residues. CDR3 nucleotide sequence: TGTGCCAGCAGTCGGTCGACAGTAACCAACTATGGCTACACCTTC. This sequence encodes CASSRSTVTNYGYTF.

This chain connects TRBV7-8 to TRBJ1-3; weak D call: TRBD1 (5 bases). The V and J ends lost 4 bases and 7 bases respectively, with 26 bases between them. Per germline, CDR1 SGHVS and CDR2 FQNEAQ. The CDR3 consists of 18 residues. The CDR3 here is CASSSPGGVLNFGNTIYF. As DNA, the CDR3 is TGTGCCAGCAGCTCGCCCGGAGGGGTCCTAAACTTTGGGAACACCATATATTTT.

The rearrangement uses TRBV25-1 and TRBJ1-1; no clear D. The CDR3 is made up of 11 amino acids. In germline, CDR1 is MGHDK, CDR2 SYGVNS. Trimming took off 7 bases at V and 5 bases at J, with 8 bases between the two ends. The chain's CDR3 is CASKRETEAFF. The CDR3 coding sequence is TGTGCCAGCAAAAGGGAGACTGAAGCTTTCTTT.

The V gene is TRBV4-2, the J gene TRBJ2-7, with TRBD1 matching 9 bases. This CDR3 region has 17 residues. CDR1 is LGHNA and CDR2 is YNFKEQ in the germline V gene. V lost 0 bases, J lost 2 bases, and 8 bases stayed unmatched. CDR3 in DNA: TGTGCCAGCAGCCAAGATTCCGGGACAGGGCGCCCCTACGAGCAGTACTTC. Residues: CASSQDSGTGRPYEQYF.